The rows below give T cell receptor beta chains drawn from one sample of a study of blood T cell repertoires in COVID-19. The repertoire was sequenced with immunoSEQ multiplex PCR; TCRdb's copy has only in-frame clones and lacks some. The repertoire includes about 250,000 clones, roughly 84% of them detected once, and approximately 1.5% sits in the top ten. The sequencing sample was made of peripheral blood. These receptors came from a woman in her 40s who had recovered from COVID-19. Both conserved end residues are part of each CDR3. D genes are given only for firm matches. Where a row states a size, it is once, few, many or the class of an expanded clone; other rows omit it.

CDR3nt,CDR3aa,abundance,j_gene,v_gene,d_gene
TGTGCCAGCAGCAAGACACGGAACTACAATGAGCAGTTCTTC,CASSKTRNYNEQFF,few,TRBJ2-1,TRBV7-7,-
TGTGCCAGCAGTGAAGGGACTGTTGGTGCGTATGGCTACACCTTC,CASSEGTVGAYGYTF,-,TRBJ1-2,TRBV2,-
TGTGCCTGGAACAGTAACTATGGCTACACCTTC,CAWNSNYGYTF,-,TRBJ1-2,TRBV30,-
TGTGCCAGCAGTTCCCTCCGAGCTAGCAATCAGCCCCAGCATTTT,CASSSLRASNQPQHF,-,TRBJ1-5,TRBV28,-
TGTGCCAGCAGTTATACCAGGGGGATAGGCTACACCTTC,CASSYTRGIGYTF,-,TRBJ1-2,TRBV6-5,TRBD1
TGTGCCAGCAGCCAGGAGGGGTTATACACTGAAGCTTTCTTT,CASSQEGLYTEAFF,few,TRBJ1-1,TRBV3-1/TRBV3-2,-
TGTGCCAGCAGCCAAGATCGTGAGGGATGGAATGAGCAGTTCTTC,CASSQDREGWNEQFF,-,TRBJ2-1,TRBV4-2,-
TGTGCCAGCAGTAGCGGACAGGGACCGGAGACCCAGTACTTC,CASSSGQGPETQYF,-,TRBJ2-5,TRBV28,TRBD1
TGTGCCAGCACTCACGGGGGGACGAACACCGGGGAGCTGTTTTTT,CASTHGGTNTGELFF,-,TRBJ2-2,TRBV28,TRBD2
TGCGCCAGCAGCTTCTCGACAGGATTGCAAGAGACCCAGTACTTC,CASSFSTGLQETQYF,-,TRBJ2-5,TRBV5-1,-